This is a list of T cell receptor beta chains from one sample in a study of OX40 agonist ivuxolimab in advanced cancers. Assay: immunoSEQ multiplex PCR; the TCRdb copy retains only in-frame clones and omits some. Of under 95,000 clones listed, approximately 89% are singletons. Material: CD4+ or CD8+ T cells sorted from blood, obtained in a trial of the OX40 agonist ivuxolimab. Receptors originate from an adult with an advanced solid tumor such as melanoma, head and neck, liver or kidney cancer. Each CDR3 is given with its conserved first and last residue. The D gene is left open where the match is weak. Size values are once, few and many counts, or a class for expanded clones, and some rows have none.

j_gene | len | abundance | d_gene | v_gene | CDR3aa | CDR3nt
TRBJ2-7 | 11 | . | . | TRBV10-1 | CASSTGYEQYF | TGCGCCAGCAGTACAGGCTACGAGCAGTACTTC
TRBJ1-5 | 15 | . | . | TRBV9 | CASSVGVSSNQPQHF | TGTGCCAGCAGCGTCGGGGTCTCGAGCAATCAGCCCCAGCATTTT
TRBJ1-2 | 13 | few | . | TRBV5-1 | CASRLAIGYGYTF | TGCGCCAGCAGGTTGGCCATAGGCTATGGCTACACCTTC
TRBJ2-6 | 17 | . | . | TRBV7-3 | CASSLLGRPSGANVLTF | TGTGCCAGCAGCTTATTGGGCAGGCCTTCTGGGGCCAACGTCCTGACTTTC
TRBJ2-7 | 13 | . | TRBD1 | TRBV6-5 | CASRDSSSYEQYF | TGTGCCAGCCGGGACAGTAGCTCCTACGAGCAGTACTTC
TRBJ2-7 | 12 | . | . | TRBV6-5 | CASSSGSYEQYF | TGTGCCAGCAGTAGCGGTTCCTACGAGCAGTACTTC
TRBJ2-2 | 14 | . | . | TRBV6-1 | CASSRGPNTGELFF | TGTGCCAGCAGCCGTGGGCCAAACACCGGGGAGCTGTTTTTT
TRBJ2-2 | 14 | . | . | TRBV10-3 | CAISESGFTGELFF | TGTGCCATCAGTGAGTCTGGGTTCACCGGGGAGCTGTTTTTT
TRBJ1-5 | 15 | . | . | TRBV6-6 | CASSYRGFGNQPQHF | TGTGCCAGCAGTTACCGTGGTTTCGGCAATCAGCCCCAGCATTTT
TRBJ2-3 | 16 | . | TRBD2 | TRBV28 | CASSHNLAGGILTQYF | TGTGCCAGCAGCCACAATCTAGCGGGAGGGATCCTTACGCAGTATTTT
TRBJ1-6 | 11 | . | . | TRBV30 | CAWRWNSPLHF | TGTGCCTGGAGGTGGAATTCACCCCTCCACTTT
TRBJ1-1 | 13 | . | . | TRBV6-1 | CASSGAGNTEAFF | TGTGCCAGCAGCGGAGCGGGGAACACTGAAGCTTTCTTT
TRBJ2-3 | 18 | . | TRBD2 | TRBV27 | CASSFPGLAGGGRDTQYF | TGTGCCAGCAGTTTCCCGGGACTAGCGGGAGGAGGGAGAGATACGCAGTATTTT
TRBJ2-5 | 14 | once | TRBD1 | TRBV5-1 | CASSLEGQRETQYF | TGCGCCAGCAGCTTGGAGGGACAGCGAGAGACCCAGTACTTC
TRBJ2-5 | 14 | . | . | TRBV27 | CASSLSWSQETQYF | TGTGCCAGCAGTTTATCGTGGTCCCAAGAGACCCAGTACTTC
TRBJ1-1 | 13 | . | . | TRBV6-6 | CASSRRSTTEAFF | TGTGCCAGCAGCCGAAGGTCGACCACTGAAGCTTTCTTT
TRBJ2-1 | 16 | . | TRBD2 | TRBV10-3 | CAISVGLAGGPGEQFF | TGTGCCATCAGTGTGGGACTAGCGGGAGGGCCTGGTGAGCAGTTCTTC
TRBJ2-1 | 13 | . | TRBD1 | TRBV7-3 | CASSGQGAGEQFF | TGTGCCAGCAGCGGGCAGGGGGCGGGTGAGCAGTTCTTC
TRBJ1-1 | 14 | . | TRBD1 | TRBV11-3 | CASSSRGADTEAFF | TGTGCCAGCAGCTCCAGGGGGGCGGACACTGAAGCTTTCTTT
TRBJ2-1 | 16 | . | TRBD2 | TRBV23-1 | CASSRRTSGTGGEQFF | TGCGCCAGCAGTAGAAGGACTAGCGGGACTGGGGGTGAGCAGTTCTTC
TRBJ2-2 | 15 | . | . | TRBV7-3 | CASRLTTQNTGELFF | TGTGCCAGCAGATTGACTACCCAGAATACCGGGGAGCTGTTTTTT
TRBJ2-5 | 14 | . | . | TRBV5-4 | CASSMARLQETQYF | TGTGCCAGCAGCATGGCCCGACTACAAGAGACCCAGTACTTC
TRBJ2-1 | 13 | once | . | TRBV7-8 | CASSLVLANEQFF | TGTGCCAGCAGCTTAGTTCTAGCCAATGAGCAGTTCTTC
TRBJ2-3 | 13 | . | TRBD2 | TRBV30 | CAWTAGRTVTQYF | TGTGCCTGGACCGCCGGGAGGACCGTTACGCAGTATTTT
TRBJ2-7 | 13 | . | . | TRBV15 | CATSRPISYEQYF | TGTGCCACCAGCAGGCCGATTTCCTACGAGCAGTACTTC
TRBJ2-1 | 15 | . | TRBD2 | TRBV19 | CASLSGDHSYNEQFF | TGTGCCAGTCTTAGCGGGGACCACTCCTACAATGAGCAGTTCTTC
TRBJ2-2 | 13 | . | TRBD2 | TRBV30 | CAWSVRGDRELFF | TGTGCCTGGAGTGTCCGGGGGGACCGGGAGCTGTTTTTT
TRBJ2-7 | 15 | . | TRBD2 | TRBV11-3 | CASSPGLAGVAEQYF | TGTGCCAGCAGCCCCGGACTAGCGGGAGTTGCCGAGCAGTACTTC
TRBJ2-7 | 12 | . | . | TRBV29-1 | CSVVGQTYEQYF | TGCAGCGTTGTAGGACAGACGTACGAGCAGTACTTC
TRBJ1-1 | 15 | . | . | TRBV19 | CASRARGDMNTEAFF | TGTGCCAGTAGGGCCAGGGGCGACATGAACACTGAAGCTTTCTTT
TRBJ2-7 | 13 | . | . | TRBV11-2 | CASSRDPFYEQYF | TGTGCCAGCAGCCGGGACCCCTTCTACGAGCAGTACTTC